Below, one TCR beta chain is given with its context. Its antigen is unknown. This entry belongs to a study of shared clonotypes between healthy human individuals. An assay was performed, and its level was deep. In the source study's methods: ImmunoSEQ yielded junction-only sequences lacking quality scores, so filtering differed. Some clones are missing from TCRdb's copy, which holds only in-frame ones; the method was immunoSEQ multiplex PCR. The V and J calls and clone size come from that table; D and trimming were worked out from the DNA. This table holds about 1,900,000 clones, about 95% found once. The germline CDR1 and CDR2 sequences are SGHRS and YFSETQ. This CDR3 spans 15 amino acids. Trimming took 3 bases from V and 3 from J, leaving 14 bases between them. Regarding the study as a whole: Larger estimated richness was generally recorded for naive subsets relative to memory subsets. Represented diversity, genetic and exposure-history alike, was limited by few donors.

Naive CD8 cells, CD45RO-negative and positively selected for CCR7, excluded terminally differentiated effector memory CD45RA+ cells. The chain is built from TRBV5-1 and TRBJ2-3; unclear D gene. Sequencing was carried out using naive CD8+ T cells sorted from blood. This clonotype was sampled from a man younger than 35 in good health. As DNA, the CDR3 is TGCGCCAGCAGCTCGGCTCTACTATATACAGATACGCAGTATTTT. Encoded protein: CASSSALLYTDTQYF. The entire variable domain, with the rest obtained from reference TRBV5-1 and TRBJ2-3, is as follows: KAGVTQTPRYLIKTRGQQVTLSCSPISGHRSVSWYQQTPGQGLQFLFEYFSETQRNKGNFPGRFSGRQFSNSRSEMNVSTLELGDSALYLCASSSALLYTDTQYFGPGTRLTVL.